This T cell receptor (beta chain) was profiled in a study of cytomegalovirus exposure and HLA in healthy donors. Study-level information: Early released data comprised around 85 million unique TCRs from HLA-typed donors. Study observations and caveats: Beyond CMV serostatus, there was no information to go on about immune exposure. Reportedly, cytomegalovirus status was diagnosed with high sensitivity and specificity.

The CDR3 is made up of 14 amino acids. Germline V gives CDR1 MDHEN, CDR2 SYDVKM. Trimming removed 2 bases at V and 2 bases at J, with 10 bases between. Remarks on this clone: Its antigen remains unknown.

PCR used 60 Vbeta primers and 13 Jbeta primers. Sequencing was performed with immunoSEQ multiplex PCR; in TCRdb, only in-frame clones are kept and a portion is missing. The profile shows about 110,000 clones, roughly 80% of them singletons. This sequence originates from a man aged 25-45 years in good health and CMV-seronegative. Sequencing was performed on PBMCs. The chain combines TRBV28 with TRBJ2-7; possibly TRBD2 for D (6 bases). The CDR3 region is CASSLGGYAYEQYF. In DNA form, the CDR3 reads TGTGCCAGCAGTTTAGGGGGGTACGCCTACGAGCAGTACTTC.